Presented here are 10 T cell receptor beta chains from one specimen sequenced in a study of Ad26.COV2.S vaccination and SARS-CoV-2 variants. Sequencing used immunoSEQ multiplex PCR; TCRdb keeps in-frame clones, though not all of them. This table has some 250,000 clones, roughly 88% appearing once. The treatment here: roughly 20 received Ad26.COV2.S at low or high dose, single or two shots; 5 received placebo; per-sample allocation not given. Vaccine and placebo recipients were sampled on day 63 after the first injection. The specimen comprised peripheral blood, sampled in a trial of Ad26.COV2.S vaccine versus placebo. All receptors derive from a person aged 18-65 years who received the Ad26.COV2.S COVID-19 vaccine or a placebo.

The chain couples TRBV6-5 to TRBJ2-3, with D possibly matching TRBD1 (5 bases). The CDR3 contains 13 residues. The V gene lost 5 bases and the J gene lost 5 bases, with 11 bases spanning the gap. From germline, CDR1 is MNHEY and CDR2 SVGAGI. The CDR3 DNA sequence: TGTGCCAGCAGTCTTGGGGCCAAAGATACGCAGTATTTT. It translates to CASSLGAKDTQYF.

This sequence joins TRBV28 and TRBJ2-7, with D perhaps matching TRBD1 (5 bases). CDR1 is MDHEN and CDR2 is SYDVKM in the germline V gene. Trimming pared 3 bases from V and 0 bases from J, leaving 12 bases between. The CDR3 has 15 amino acids. Written as DNA, the CDR3 is TGTGCCAGCAGTTTGCAGGGCGTTCGCTCCTACGAGCAGTACTTC. Protein product: CASSLQGVRSYEQYF.

For the CDR3, the DNA is TGTGCCAGCACAGGGCCCTACGGGGAGACTAATGAAAAACTGTTTTTT. Its protein product is CASTGPYGETNEKLFF. The J gene is TRBJ1-4, the V gene TRBV28, with a tentative D call TRBD1 (5 bases). The CDR3 runs 16 residues. V was trimmed by 7 bases and J by 2 bases, leaving 17 bases between them. CDR1 is MDHEN and CDR2 is SYDVKM in the germline V gene.

The rearrangement uses TRBV15 and TRBJ2-7; D is possibly TRBD1 or TRBD2 (6 bases each). The CDR3 has 18 residues. Trimming pared 1 base from V and 5 bases from J, leaving 24 bases between. Germline V gene sequence: CDR1 LNHNV, CDR2 YYDKDF (reference sequence). The chain's CDR3 is CATSRGFAQGPPGDEQYF. The CDR3 DNA sequence: TGTGCCACCAGCAGAGGATTCGCGCAGGGGCCCCCGGGGGACGAGCAGTACTTC.

The chain links TRBV25-1 to TRBJ1-4, with D possibly being TRBD1 (6 bases). This CDR3 contains 15 residues. The germline V and J ends were trimmed by 1 base and 0 bases, with 6 bases remaining between them. Per germline, CDR1 MGHDK and CDR2 SYGVNS. CDR3 in DNA: TGTGCCAGCAGTGAATGGACAGCAACTAATGAAAAACTGTTTTTT. It yields the protein CASSEWTATNEKLFF.

The sample holds one count of this clone. The chain carries TRBV12-3 or TRBV12-4 and TRBJ1-2; the D is unclear. V lost 1 base to trimming and J lost 0 bases, with 3 bases between them. The CDR3 has 13 residues. In DNA, the CDR3 is TGTGCCAGCAGTTTAGGGGCTAACTATGGCTACACCTTC. This translates into CASSLGANYGYTF.

The chain uses TRBV15 and TRBJ1-4; unclear D gene. Trimming took 5 bases from V and 8 from J, leaving 18 bases between them. CDR3 length: 15 residues. CDR1 and CDR2 from the germline V gene are LNHNV and YYDKDF (reference sequence). CDR3 sequence: CATSEPGVGREKLFF. The CDR3 DNA reads as TGTGCCACCAGCGAGCCCGGGGTAGGAAGAGAAAAACTGTTTTTT.

V usage is TRBV6-2 or TRBV6-3 and J usage is TRBJ2-7, with D possibly called TRBD1 or TRBD2 (5 bases each). Germline CDR1 is MNHEY and CDR2 is SVGEGT. This CDR3 comprises 14 residues. The ends were cut back, 0 bases at V and 7 bases at J, with 13 bases in the middle. The CDR3, as DNA: TGTGCCAGCAGTTACTCGAACGGGGCGAAAGAGCAGTACTTC. Translating gives CASSYSNGAKEQYF.

The gene calls are TRBV7-9 and TRBJ2-7; 9 bases align to TRBD1. Germline CDR1 is SEHNR and CDR2 is FQNEAQ (reference sequence). J was trimmed by 11 bases and V by 1 base; bases with no gene match: 12. This CDR3 is built from 15 residues. CDR3 nucleotides: TGTGCCAGCAGCTTAGGAGACAGGGGGGCCGAATGGGAGTACTTC. Encoded protein: CASSLGDRGAEWEYF. Using reference TRBV7-9 and TRBJ2-7 for the parts outside the CDR3, the full variable domain is DTGVSQNPRHKITKRGQNVTFRCDPISEHNRLYWYRQTLGQGPEFLTYFQNEAQLEKSRLLSDRFSAERPKGSFSTLEIQRTEQGDSAMYLCASSLGDRGAEWEYFGPGTRLTVT.

This chain joins TRBV30 and TRBJ2-1, with TRBD1 matching over 8 bases. CDR3 length equals 14 residues. Germline assignment: CDR1 GTSNPN and CDR2 SVGIG (reference sequence). Trimming cost V 4 bases and J 7 bases; bases outside gene matches: 9. The CDR3 sequence is CAWNRQGLGNEQFF. The CDR3 nucleotides read TGTGCCTGGAACCGACAGGGGCTGGGGAATGAGCAGTTCTTC.